One sample yielded the 20 T cell receptor beta chains listed below, sequenced in a study of response to subunit inactivated influenza vaccine listed by TCRdb under 2018. The library relied on RT-PCR. The reads were generated on an Illumina HiSeq 2500. The public sequencing data were trimmed at Q25 with fastp and processed into clonotypes with MiXCR by TCRdb, which kept only in-frame beta chains. CDR3 protein sequences are deduplicated, and each keeps its most common genes and DNA. This sample holds approximately 520,000 distinct CDR3 sequences; about 25% were observed only once. The ten largest clones add up to under 2.5% of the sample. This specimen consisted of CD4+ T cells sorted from PBMCs, obtained around 5 days after vaccination. Receptor source: a man aged 50-59 years who received an inactivated influenza vaccine. Donor details come from another sample of the same person, matched by shared clones.

The chain joins TRBV12-3 or TRBV12-4 to TRBJ1-2; 7 bases agree with TRBD1. The CDR3 runs 14 residues. Trimming took 1 base from V and 8 from J; bases not matched to a gene: 7. Here the CDR3 DNA reads TGTGCCAGCAGTTTAGAACAAGGGACAGACGGCTACACCTTC. This sequence encodes CASSLEQGTDGYTF.

The chain combines TRBV4-1 with TRBJ2-1; 10 bases line up with TRBD2. V gave up 3 bases and J gave up 1 base; unmatched junction bases: 9. Germline loops: CDR1 MGHRA, CDR2 YSYEKL. This CDR3 spans 18 amino acids. The DNA for the CDR3 is TGCGCCAGCAGCCACTCGGACCCTAGCGGGAGATCCTACAATGAGCAGTTCTTC. It is translated as CASSHSDPSGRSYNEQFF.

This clonotype was detected a few times. The chain couples TRBV29-1 to TRBJ2-7, with 7 nucleotides matching TRBD2. Unmatched junction bases numbered 8, after V lost 7 bases and J lost 2 bases. This CDR3 spans 13 amino acids. Looked up from germline, CDR1 is SQVTM and CDR2 is ANQGSEA. This CDR3 reads CSAASGKTYEQYF. The CDR3 nucleotides read TGCAGCGCTGCTAGCGGCAAAACCTACGAGCAGTACTTC.

The rearrangement joins TRBV5-1 to TRBJ2-5; D is perhaps TRBD2 (5 bases). Germline lookup yields CDR1 SGHRS and CDR2 YFSETQ. Deletions cut 4 bases from V and 2 bases from J, with 18 bases between. CDR3 length equals 16 residues. CDR3 sequence: CASSIGSAPMQETQYF. The CDR3 DNA follows: TGCGCCAGCAGCATAGGGAGCGCCCCGATGCAAGAGACCCAGTACTTC.

This clonotype was counted only a few times. The chain recombines TRBV20-1 with TRBJ2-7; 9 bases line up with TRBD2. V dropped 8 bases and J dropped 0; count of bases not matched to a gene: 14. This CDR3 comprises 16 residues. The V gene's germline CDR1 is DFQATT and CDR2 SNEGSKA (reference sequence). The CDR3 sequence: CSPLVMLAGTSYEQYF. The CDR3 bases are TGCAGTCCCTTGGTTATGCTAGCGGGGACCTCCTACGAGCAGTACTTC.

The gene calls are TRBV28 and TRBJ2-4, with 9 nucleotides matching TRBD1. This CDR3 is built from 17 residues. Germline assignment: CDR1 MDHEN and CDR2 SYDVKM. J lost 2 bases, V lost 6 bases, and 11 bases had no gene match. The CDR3 nucleotides are TGTGCCAGCAGACCCCGGGACAGGGCTCGATCCAAAAACATTCAGTACTTC. It codes for CASRPRDRARSKNIQYF.

The rearrangement links TRBV6-1 to TRBJ2-3; 15 bases align to TRBD2. CDR3 length: 16 residues. Losses at the gene ends were 6 bases for V and 14 bases for J; bases not matched to a gene: 15. The germline V gene has CDR1 MNHNS and CDR2 SASEGT. CDR3 sequence (DNA): TGTGCCAGCAGGGACACCGGGACTAGCGGGAGGTCCCTCCCGTATTTT. This translates into CASRDTGTSGRSLPYF.

This chain connects TRBV20-1 to TRBJ2-3, with TRBD2 matching over 9 bases. CDR1 is DFQATT and CDR2 is SNEGSKA in the germline V gene (reference sequence). The CDR3 totals 17 residues. V lost 0 bases to trimming and J lost 2 bases; unmatched junction nucleotides: 9. CDR3 in DNA: TGCAGTGCTAGAGATCGAGTAAGCGGGAGGACCACAGATACGCAGTATTTT. It codes for CSARDRVSGRTTDTQYF.

The table lists this clonotype with a few counts. The CDR3 nucleotides are TGTGCCAGCAGCTTCCGACAGGGGGATAATTCACCCCTCCACTTT. This encodes CASSFRQGDNSPLHF. The genes are TRBV7-2 and TRBJ1-6; 9 bases map to TRBD1. Germline lookup yields CDR1 SGHTA and CDR2 FQGNSA. After removal of 3 bases from V and 5 bases from J, the junction contained 2 bases not matched to a gene. This CDR3 spans 15 amino acids. The full variable domain, completed using reference TRBV7-2 and TRBJ1-6, is GAGVSQSPSNKVTEKGKDVELRCDPISGHTALYWYRQSLGQGLEFLIYFQGNSAPDKSGLPSDRFSAERTGGSVSTLTIQRTQQEDSAVYLCASSFRQGDNSPLHFGNGTRLTVT.

This chain connects TRBV4-1 to TRBJ2-1; 8 nucleotides align to TRBD2. Losses at the gene ends were 1 base for V and 4 bases for J; bases not matched to a gene: 9. The CDR3 loop spans 17 amino acids. The germline gives CDR1 MGHRA, CDR2 YSYEKL. CDR3 protein: CASSQGASGGKYNEQFF. The CDR3 region has the DNA TGCGCCAGCAGCCAAGGGGCGAGCGGGGGCAAATACAATGAGCAGTTCTTC.

This clonotype occurred once. CDR3 DNA sequence: TGTGCCAGCAGCCAAGGGGTTAGCGGGAGCGGGCCAGATACGCAGTATTTT. Translation gives CASSQGVSGSGPDTQYF. J is TRBJ2-3 and V is TRBV4-2, with 9 bases fitting TRBD2. V lost 1 base and J lost 4; bases outside the gene matches: 9. This CDR3 comprises 17 residues. Germline V gene sequence: CDR1 LGHNA, CDR2 YNFKEQ.

This clonotype was counted between two and nine times. The chain couples TRBV5-1 to TRBJ2-6, with 10 nucleotides matching TRBD1. Trimming at V came to 2 bases and at J to 0 bases, leaving 2 bases not matched to a gene. CDR3 size: 17 residues. CDR1 is SGHRS, CDR2 YFSETQ, per germline. CDR3 DNA sequence: TGCGCCAGCAGCTTTAGGACAGGGGGCTCTGGGGCCAACGTCCTGACTTTC. Protein product: CASSFRTGGSGANVLTF.

For this clonotype: A junction boundary mismatches the germline segment, possibly from a read error. The rearrangement uses TRBV7-7 and TRBJ2-1; D not resolved. The CDR3 is 12 amino acids. Germline loops: CDR1 SSHAT, CDR2 FNYEAQ (reference sequence). CDR3 nucleotide sequence: TGTGCTAGCAGCCCCACAGAGGCCCCACTTTTCTTC. This gives the protein CASSPTEAPLFF.

This clonotype was found a few times. The chain uses TRBV20-1 and TRBJ1-5; D gene unclear. CDR3 length equals 15 residues. Per germline, CDR1 DFQATT and CDR2 SNEGSKA (reference sequence). V was clipped by 0 bases and J by 0 bases, with 9 bases between them. In nucleotides, the CDR3 is TGCAGTGCTAGAGATAGGCAGCATAGCAATCAGCCCCAGCATTTT. Its protein product is CSARDRQHSNQPQHF.

This clonotype was seen more than once but under ten times. The gene calls are TRBV28 and TRBJ2-2; 8 bases are shared with TRBD1. Germline values: CDR1 MDHEN, CDR2 SYDVKM. J gave up 5 bases and V 8 bases, and 10 bases lay outside the gene matches. The CDR3 sequence is 15 residues long. CDR3 in amino acids: CASRTGSQLTGELFF. The DNA for the CDR3 is TGTGCCAGCCGGACAGGGAGTCAATTAACCGGGGAGCTGTTTTTT.

This clonotype was picked up many times. The chain uses TRBV20-1 and TRBJ2-3; 7 positions match TRBD2. The germline CDR1 and CDR2 sequences are DFQATT and SNEGSKA (reference sequence). The CDR3 has 13 residues. The CDR3 nucleotides are TGCAGCCCAAGGGAGGGCCAGACAGATACGCAGTATTTT. Translation: CSPREGQTDTQYF.

The chain recombines TRBV18 with TRBJ2-7, with D perhaps TRBD1 (7 bases). The CDR3 runs to 15 residues. The ends were cut back, 2 bases at V and 4 bases at J, with 15 bases in the middle. Per germline, CDR1 KGHSH and CDR2 LQKENI. The CDR3 region has the DNA TGTGCCAGCTCACCAATAGCCTCAGGGGGGTACGAGCAGTACTTC. It translates to CASSPIASGGYEQYF.

This clonotype was detected only a few times. The V call is TRBV7-8, the J call TRBJ2-7; D not certain. CDR3 size: 11 residues. CDR1 and CDR2 (germline): SGHVS, FQNEAQ. Trimming took 6 bases from V and 7 from J, leaving 10 bases between them. In nucleotides, the CDR3 is TGTGCCAGCAGTGCTCAAAGGGAGCAGTACTTC. Amino acids: CASSAQREQYF. Drawing the rest from reference TRBV7-8 and TRBJ2-7, the complete variable domain is GAGVSQSPRYKVAKRGQDVALRCDPISGHVSLFWYQQALGQGPEFLTYFQNEAQLDKSGLPSDRFFAERPEGSVSTLKIQRTQQEDSAVYLCASSAQREQYFGPGTRLTVT.

The V and J genes are TRBV7-8 and TRBJ2-3; D call uncertain. CDR1 SGHVS and CDR2 FQNEAQ come from the germline V gene. V was shortened by 1 base and J by 2 bases, with 13 bases between the two germline ends. The CDR3 sequence is 16 residues long. The CDR3 region has the DNA TGTGCCAGCAGCTTAGAGCTCGGCGCTGTCACAGATACGCAGTATTTT. Translated, it gives CASSLELGAVTDTQYF. The full variable domain, with the rest looked up from reference TRBV7-8 and TRBJ2-3, is GAGVSQSPRYKVAKRGQDVALRCDPISGHVSLFWYQQALGQGPEFLTYFQNEAQLDKSGLPSDRFFAERPEGSVSTLKIQRTQQEDSAVYLCASSLELGAVTDTQYFGPGTRLTVL.

The chain is built from TRBV5-5 and TRBJ1-1; a weak D match, TRBD1 (6 bases). Germline lookup yields CDR1 SGHKS and CDR2 YYEKEE (reference sequence). This CDR3 contains 15 residues. Trimming took off 4 bases at V and 1 base at J, with 14 bases between the two ends. The CDR3 bases are TGTGCCAGCAGCCAGGAGGGGGGAAAGAACACTGAAGCTTTCTTT. It translates to CASSQEGGKNTEAFF.